A selection of T cell receptor beta chains follows, all from one sample in a study of blood T cell repertoires in COVID-19. Profiling relied on immunoSEQ multiplex PCR, and the TCRdb table lists in-frame clones only, not all of them. The table includes about 110,000 clones, 65% to 90% detected once. Input material: peripheral blood. The source is a woman older than 75 with active or convalescent COVID-19. Each CDR3 is given with its conserved first and last residue. The D gene is left open where the match is weak. Some rows mark clone size as missing; the rest say once, few, many or name a class of expanded clone.

J gene: TRBJ1-5
V gene: TRBV29-1
clone size: once
D gene: .
CDR3 DNA: TGCAGCGTTGAAGATCGAAGGGTTCGCCGGGGAAATCAGCCCCAGCATTTT
CDR3 protein: CSVEDRRVRRGNQPQHF

J gene: TRBJ2-5
V gene: TRBV6-5
clone size: .
D gene: .
CDR3 DNA: TGTGCCAGCAGTCTACAGGGAACGCAGACCCAGTACTTC
CDR3 protein: CASSLQGTQTQYF

J gene: TRBJ2-7
V gene: TRBV27
clone size: once
D gene: TRBD2
CDR3 DNA: TGTGCCAGCAGCCTGACCTGGCGGGAGGGCTACTACGAGCAGTACTTC
CDR3 protein: CASSLTWREGYYEQYF

J gene: TRBJ1-2
V gene: TRBV6-5
clone size: few
D gene: .
CDR3 DNA: TGTGCCAGCAGTTACCAGGGGACGGGCAACTATGGCTACACCTTC
CDR3 protein: CASSYQGTGNYGYTF

J gene: TRBJ2-7
V gene: TRBV13
clone size: .
D gene: TRBD1
CDR3 DNA: TGTGCCAGCAGTTCTACACGGACAGGGGGGCACGAGCAGTACTTC
CDR3 protein: CASSSTRTGGHEQYF

J gene: TRBJ1-5
V gene: TRBV19
clone size: .
D gene: .
CDR3 DNA: TGTGCCAGTACTCAGGGTAATAATCAGCCCCAGCATTTT
CDR3 protein: CASTQGNNQPQHF

J gene: TRBJ1-2
V gene: TRBV21-1
clone size: few
D gene: .
CDR3 DNA: TGTGCCAGCAGCCCCTCGGGATCGAACTATGGCTACACCTTC
CDR3 protein: CASSPSGSNYGYTF

J gene: TRBJ2-7
V gene: TRBV12-5
clone size: .
D gene: TRBD2
CDR3 DNA: TGTGCTAGTCTAGCGGGAACGTACGAGCAGTACTTC
CDR3 protein: CASLAGTYEQYF

J gene: TRBJ2-1
V gene: TRBV5-1
clone size: .
D gene: TRBD2
CDR3 DNA: TGCGCCAGCAGCCTCCCTGGGGAGACTAGCGCTAGCAATGAGCAGTTCTTC
CDR3 protein: CASSLPGETSASNEQFF

J gene: TRBJ2-1
V gene: TRBV28
clone size: .
D gene: .
CDR3 DNA: TGTGCCAGCACCTCCTCTGGAGGCGCAACTAATGAGCAGTTCTTC
CDR3 protein: CASTSSGGATNEQFF

J gene: TRBJ2-7
V gene: TRBV11-1
clone size: .
D gene: .
CDR3 DNA: TGTGCCAGCAGCTTAGATTACACCGGGATTGGGTACGAGCAGTACTTC
CDR3 protein: CASSLDYTGIGYEQYF

J gene: TRBJ2-1
V gene: TRBV11-1
clone size: .
D gene: .
CDR3 DNA: TGTGCCAGCAGCTTACTGGACAGTCCCTACTACAATGAGCAGTTCTTC
CDR3 protein: CASSLLDSPYYNEQFF

J gene: TRBJ1-2
V gene: TRBV12-3/TRBV12-4
clone size: .
D gene: .
CDR3 DNA: TGTGCCAGCAGGCGGACAGAAAACTATGGCTACACCTTC
CDR3 protein: CASRRTENYGYTF

J gene: TRBJ2-7
V gene: TRBV2
clone size: once
D gene: .
CDR3 DNA: TGTGCCAGCAGTGGGACAGCTTACGAGCAGTACTTC
CDR3 protein: CASSGTAYEQYF

J gene: TRBJ1-1
V gene: TRBV12-3/TRBV12-4
clone size: .
D gene: .
CDR3 DNA: TGTGCCAGCACCAAACAGGGCGGCGCTGAAGCTTTCTTT
CDR3 protein: CASTKQGGAEAFF

J gene: TRBJ2-1
V gene: TRBV3-1/TRBV3-2
clone size: .
D gene: TRBD2
CDR3 DNA: TGTGCCAGCAGCCAAGGAACTAGCGGGAGCGCCTACAATGAGCAGTTCTTC
CDR3 protein: CASSQGTSGSAYNEQFF

J gene: TRBJ1-1
V gene: TRBV7-3
clone size: once
D gene: .
CDR3 DNA: TGTGCCAGCAGCCCGAAACAGGGTGTCACTGAAGCTTTCTTT
CDR3 protein: CASSPKQGVTEAFF

J gene: TRBJ2-2
V gene: TRBV5-1
clone size: .
D gene: .
CDR3 DNA: TGCGCCAGCAGCTTGGCCGGCGGAGCCAACACCGGGGAGCTGTTTTTT
CDR3 protein: CASSLAGGANTGELFF

J gene: TRBJ1-1
V gene: TRBV10-3
clone size: .
D gene: TRBD1
CDR3 DNA: TGTGCCATCAGGGCGGACAGGGGCCTTCGCACTGAAGCTTTCTTT
CDR3 protein: CAIRADRGLRTEAFF

J gene: TRBJ2-5
V gene: TRBV30
clone size: .
D gene: .
CDR3 DNA: TGTGCCTGGAGTGTACCGGACAGGGACGGGGGGGAGACCCAGTACTTC
CDR3 protein: CAWSVPDRDGGETQYF

J gene: TRBJ2-3
V gene: TRBV10-3
clone size: .
D gene: TRBD2
CDR3 DNA: TGTGCCGTCGCCTGGGCGGGAGGGCCAGATACGCAGTATTTT
CDR3 protein: CAVAWAGGPDTQYF

J gene: TRBJ1-3
V gene: TRBV5-1
clone size: .
D gene: .
CDR3 DNA: TGCGCCAGCAGCTTGGCAGGAAACACTGGAAACACCATATATTTT
CDR3 protein: CASSLAGNTGNTIYF

J gene: TRBJ2-7
V gene: TRBV6-5
clone size: .
D gene: TRBD2
CDR3 DNA: TGTGCCAGCAGCGGACTAGCGAGATACGAGCAGTACTTC
CDR3 protein: CASSGLARYEQYF

J gene: TRBJ2-1
V gene: TRBV28
clone size: .
D gene: TRBD2
CDR3 DNA: TGTGCCAGCAGTTTTGAACTAGCGGGTAGTCAGCAGTTCTTC
CDR3 protein: CASSFELAGSQQFF

J gene: TRBJ1-2
V gene: TRBV28
clone size: .
D gene: TRBD1
CDR3 DNA: TGTGCCAGCAGCCCCGACAGGGGCGCCCTCAACTATGGCTACACCTTC
CDR3 protein: CASSPDRGALNYGYTF

J gene: TRBJ1-4
V gene: TRBV25-1
clone size: many
D gene: .
CDR3 DNA: TGTGCCAGCAGTGAATCCGGGACTAATGAAAAACTGTTTTTT
CDR3 protein: CASSESGTNEKLFF

J gene: TRBJ2-7
V gene: TRBV7-9
clone size: .
D gene: TRBD2
CDR3 DNA: TGTGCCAGCAGCCCCGGACTAGCGGGGATTCCCGAGCAGTACTTC
CDR3 protein: CASSPGLAGIPEQYF

J gene: TRBJ1-4
V gene: TRBV9
clone size: .
D gene: TRBD1
CDR3 DNA: TGTGCCAGCAGCGTATCGGGACAGAACGAAAAACTGTTTTTT
CDR3 protein: CASSVSGQNEKLFF

J gene: TRBJ2-1
V gene: TRBV10-3
clone size: .
D gene: .
CDR3 DNA: TGTGCCATCAGTGCTTCAGTGGTCTACAATGAGCAGTTCTTC
CDR3 protein: CAISASVVYNEQFF

J gene: TRBJ2-1
V gene: TRBV19
clone size: .
D gene: .
CDR3 DNA: TGTGCCACCCGATCGGACAGGGAGGGCAATGAGCAGTTCTTC
CDR3 protein: CATRSDREGNEQFF

J gene: TRBJ1-5
V gene: TRBV24-1
clone size: .
D gene: TRBD1
CDR3 DNA: TGTGCCACCAGTGCAGACAGGGGGCCCTATAGCAATCAGCCCCAGCATTTT
CDR3 protein: CATSADRGPYSNQPQHF